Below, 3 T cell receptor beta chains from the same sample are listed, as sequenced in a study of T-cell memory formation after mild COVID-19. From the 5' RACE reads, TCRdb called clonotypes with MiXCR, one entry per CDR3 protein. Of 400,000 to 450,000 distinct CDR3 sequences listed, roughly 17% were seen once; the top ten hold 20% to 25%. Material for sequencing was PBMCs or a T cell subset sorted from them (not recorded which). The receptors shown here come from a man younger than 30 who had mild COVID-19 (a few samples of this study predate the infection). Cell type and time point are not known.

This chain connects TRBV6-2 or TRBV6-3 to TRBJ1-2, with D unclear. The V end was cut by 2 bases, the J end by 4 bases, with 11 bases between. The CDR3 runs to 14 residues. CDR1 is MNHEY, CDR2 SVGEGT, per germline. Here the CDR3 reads CASSYLPRVYGYTF. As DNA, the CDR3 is TGTGCCAGCAGTTACCTTCCGAGGGTCTATGGCTACACCTTC.

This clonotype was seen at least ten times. CDR3: CSARFQPSVYNEQFF. CDR3 DNA sequence: TGCAGTGCTAGGTTCCAGCCATCCGTCTACAATGAGCAGTTCTTC. This chain uses TRBV20-1 with TRBJ2-1; D uncertain. Germline CDR1 is DFQATT and CDR2 is SNEGSKA (reference sequence). V lost 3 bases and J 3 bases, leaving 15 bases between the germline ends. This CDR3 has 15 residues.

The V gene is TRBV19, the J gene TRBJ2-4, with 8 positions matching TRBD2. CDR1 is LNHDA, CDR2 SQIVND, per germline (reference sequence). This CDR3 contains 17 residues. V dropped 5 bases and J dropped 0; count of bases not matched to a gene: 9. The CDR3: CASSGPAGGTAKNIQYF. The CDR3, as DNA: TGTGCCAGTAGTGGCCCGGCGGGGGGTACAGCCAAAAACATTCAGTACTTC.